What follows describes a single T cell receptor (beta chain). This sample stems from a study of control samples from healthy donors and cancer patients. Sequencing used immunoSEQ multiplex PCR; TCRdb keeps in-frame clones, though not all of them. The repertoire has about 41,000 clones, about 94% of them found once; the top ten carry more than 20%. Germline assignment: CDR1 SNHLY and CDR2 FYNNEI. The V and J ends lost 7 bases and 1 base respectively, with 10 bases between them. The CDR3 length is 13 residues. The V gene is TRBV2, the J gene TRBJ1-1; D perhaps matches TRBD1 (6 bases). The TCR was taken from a man aged 60 to 69 in good health. Sequenced sample: blood. The CDR3 sequence is CASKPRGNTEAFF. The CDR3 DNA reads TGTGCCAGCAAACCCAGGGGGAACACTGAAGCTTTCTTT.